The 10 T cell receptor beta chains below were found in one sample sequenced in a study of cytomegalovirus exposure and HLA in healthy donors. Primers included in the PCR were 60 Vbeta and 13 Jbeta primers. Only in-frame clones appear in the TCRdb table, and some are missing; sequencing was by immunoSEQ multiplex PCR. Of about 140,000 clones in the sample, 65% to 85% were seen once. Input material: PBMCs. These receptors all stem from a man aged 45-65 years in good health and CMV-seronegative.

The chain links TRBV18 to TRBJ2-7; 9 bases match TRBD2. V shed 2 bases, J shed 3 bases, and the junction held 5 bases outside the gene matches. Germline CDR1 and CDR2: KGHSH and LQKENI. The CDR3 sequence is 15 residues long. In DNA form, the CDR3 reads TGTGCCAGCTCACCAATGACTAGCGGCTACTACGAGCAGTACTTC. Protein: CASSPMTSGYYEQYF.

The gene calls are TRBV7-8 and TRBJ2-1; the D gene is possibly TRBD2 (6 bases). The V gene's germline CDR1 is SGHVS and CDR2 FQNEAQ. Trimming took 1 base from V and 8 from J, leaving 12 bases between them. CDR3 length: 14 amino acids. The CDR3 spells CASSLVRGSYEQFF. The DNA of the CDR3 is TGTGCCAGCAGCTTAGTCCGGGGGTCCTATGAGCAGTTCTTC.

The rearrangement joins TRBV28 to TRBJ1-3, with D unresolved. Trimming pared 4 bases from V and 0 bases from J, leaving 16 bases between. There are 17 residues in the CDR3. Germline V lookup: CDR1 MDHEN, CDR2 SYDVKM. The CDR3 region is CASSSGSTVISGNTIYF. In DNA form, the CDR3 reads TGTGCCAGCAGTTCCGGGTCGACCGTGATCTCTGGAAACACCATATATTTT.

This clone was seen more than once but under ten times. The chain links TRBV14 to TRBJ2-1, with D possibly matching TRBD1 (6 bases). Germline loops: CDR1 SGHDN, CDR2 FVKESK. The CDR3 is 14 amino acids. V dropped 2 bases and J dropped 4 bases, with 9 bases sitting between them. Written as DNA, the CDR3 is TGTGCCAGCAGCCAACTCGGACAGTACAATGAGCAGTTCTTC. Protein sequence: CASSQLGQYNEQFF.

The genes are TRBV5-1 and TRBJ2-3, with D perhaps matching TRBD1 (7 bases). V dropped 5 bases and J dropped 1 base, with 14 bases sitting between them. This CDR3 comprises 15 residues. Germline CDR1 is SGHRS and CDR2 is YFSETQ. The CDR3 region has the DNA TGCGCCAGCAGATTAACAGGGGAGGGCACAGATACGCAGTATTTT. It yields the protein CASRLTGEGTDTQYF. Full variable domain (remainder filled in from reference TRBV5-1 and TRBJ2-3): KAGVTQTPRYLIKTRGQQVTLSCSPISGHRSVSWYQQTPGQGLQFLFEYFSETQRNKGNFPGRFSGRQFSNSRSEMNVSTLELGDSALYLCASRLTGEGTDTQYFGPGTRLTVL.

CDR3 nucleotide sequence: TGTGCCAGCAGTGCAGGTAGCGGGTACACAGATACGCAGTATTTT. It is translated as CASSAGSGYTDTQYF. V is TRBV2 and J is TRBJ2-3; 7 nucleotides agree with TRBD2. This CDR3 is 15 amino acids long. V dropped 4 bases and J dropped 2; count of bases not matched to a gene: 6. Germline V gene lookup returns CDR1 SNHLY and CDR2 FYNNEI.

The J gene is TRBJ1-2, the V gene TRBV7-8, with D tentatively TRBD1 (5 bases). Germline values: CDR1 SGHVS, CDR2 FQNEAQ. The V end lost 4 bases, the J end lost 6 bases, and 18 bases lay between the germline ends. The CDR3 length is 15 residues. The CDR3 nucleotides are TGTGCCAGCAGCTCCCCCCGGGGGAACGAGGATGGCTACACCTTC. This codes for CASSSPRGNEDGYTF.

The rearrangement uses TRBV27 and TRBJ1-3; D ambiguous. The CDR3 runs to 14 residues. Germline assignment: CDR1 MNHEY and CDR2 SMNVEV (reference sequence). With 7 bases removed from V and 8 bases from J, the gap between germline ends came to 18 bases. The CDR3 DNA is TGTGCCAGCAAGGTTATCGGGGAAACGGACACCATATATTTT. Its translation: CASKVIGETDTIYF.

The chain recombines TRBV7-9 with TRBJ2-1; TRBD2 aligns across 7 bases. J was trimmed by 4 bases and V by 5 bases; bases with no gene match: 5. CDR3 length: 14 amino acids. Germline V CDR1 and CDR2: SEHNR, FQNEAQ (reference sequence). CDR3 sequence (DNA): TGTGCCAGCAGCGAAGGGACTAATTACAATGAGCAGTTCTTC. It codes for CASSEGTNYNEQFF.

The chain uses TRBV6-5 and TRBJ1-2, with D perhaps matching TRBD1 (5 bases). Trimming took 6 bases from V and 1 from J, leaving 12 bases between them. CDR3 length: 14 amino acids. Germline V gives CDR1 MNHEY, CDR2 SVGAGI. The DNA for the CDR3 is TGTGCCAGCAGGCGGGACGGGAATAACTATGGCTACACCTTC. This translates into CASRRDGNNYGYTF.